A single T cell receptor (beta chain) is shown here with its context. The data belong to a study of glioma-infiltrating T cells after dendritic cell vaccination. Whole-study context: Treatment, given 2003 to 2012, was autologous tumor lysate-pulsed dendritic cell vaccination.

Time point of the sample: after dendritic cell vaccination, including at tumor progression/relapse. No glioblastoma patient carried an isocitrate dehydrogenase mutation. V dropped 6 bases and J dropped 7 bases, with 21 bases sitting between them. The CDR3 is 16 amino acids. Germline CDR1 LNHDA, CDR2 SQIVND (reference sequence). Sequencing used immunoSEQ multiplex PCR; TCRdb keeps in-frame clones, though not all of them. The repertoire holds just under 100,000 clones, with approximately 80% as singletons. This sample comprised blood, obtained after dendritic cell vaccination. The rearrangement uses TRBV19 and TRBJ1-4; TRBD1 might be the D (5 bases). The source of this sequence is a human donor with glioblastoma. The CDR3 loop is CASSPAREGRVEKLFF. CDR3 coding DNA: TGTGCCAGTAGCCCGGCCCGGGAGGGGCGGGTTGAAAAACTGTTTTTT.